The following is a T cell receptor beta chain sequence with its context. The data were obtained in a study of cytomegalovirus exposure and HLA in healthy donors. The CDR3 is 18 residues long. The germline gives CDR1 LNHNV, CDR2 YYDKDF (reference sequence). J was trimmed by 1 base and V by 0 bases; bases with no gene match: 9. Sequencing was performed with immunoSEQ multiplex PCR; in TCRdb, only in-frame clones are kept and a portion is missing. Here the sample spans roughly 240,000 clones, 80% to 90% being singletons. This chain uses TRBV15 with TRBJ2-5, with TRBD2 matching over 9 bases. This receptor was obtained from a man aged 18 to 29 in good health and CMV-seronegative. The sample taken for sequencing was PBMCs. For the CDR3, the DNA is TGTGCCACCAGCAGAGAAGTGTCAGGGACTAGCCCCCAAGAGACCCAGTACTTC. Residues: CATSREVSGTSPQETQYF.